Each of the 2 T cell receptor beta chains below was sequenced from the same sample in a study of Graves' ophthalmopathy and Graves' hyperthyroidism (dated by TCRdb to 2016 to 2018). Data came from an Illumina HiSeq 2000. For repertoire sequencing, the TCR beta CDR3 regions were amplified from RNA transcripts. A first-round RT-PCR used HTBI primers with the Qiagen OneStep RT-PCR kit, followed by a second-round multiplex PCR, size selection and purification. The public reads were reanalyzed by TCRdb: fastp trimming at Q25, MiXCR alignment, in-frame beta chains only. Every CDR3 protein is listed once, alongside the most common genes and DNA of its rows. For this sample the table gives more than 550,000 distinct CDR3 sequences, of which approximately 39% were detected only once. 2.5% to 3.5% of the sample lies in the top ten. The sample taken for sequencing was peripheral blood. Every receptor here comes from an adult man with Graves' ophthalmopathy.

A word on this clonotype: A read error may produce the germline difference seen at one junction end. CDR3 DNA: TGTGCCAGCAGCTTGGAAGGGACAGTTTTC. Residues: CASSLEGTVF. The chain carries TRBV7-9 and TRBJ2-2; 7 positions agree with TRBD1. The CDR3 contains 10 residues. Germline lookup yields CDR1 SEHNR and CDR2 FQNEAQ (reference sequence).

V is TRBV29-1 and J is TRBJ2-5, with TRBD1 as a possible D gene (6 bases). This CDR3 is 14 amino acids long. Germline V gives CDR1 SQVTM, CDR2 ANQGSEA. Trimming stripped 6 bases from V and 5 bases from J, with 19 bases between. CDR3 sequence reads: CSVAIQGSRETQYF. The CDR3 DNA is TGCAGCGTCGCGATACAGGGCAGCCGGGAGACCCAGTACTTC.